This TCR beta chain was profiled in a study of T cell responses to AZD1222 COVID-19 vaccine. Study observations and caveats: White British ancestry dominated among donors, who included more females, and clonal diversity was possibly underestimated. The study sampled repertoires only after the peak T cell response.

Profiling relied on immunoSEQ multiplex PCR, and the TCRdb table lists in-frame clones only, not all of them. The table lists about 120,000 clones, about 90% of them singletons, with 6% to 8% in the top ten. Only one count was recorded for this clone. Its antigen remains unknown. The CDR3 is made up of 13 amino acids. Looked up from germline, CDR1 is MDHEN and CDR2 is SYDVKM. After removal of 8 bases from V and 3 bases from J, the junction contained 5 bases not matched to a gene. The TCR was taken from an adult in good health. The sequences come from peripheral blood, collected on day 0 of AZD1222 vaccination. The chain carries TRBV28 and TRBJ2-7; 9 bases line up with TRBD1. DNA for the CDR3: TGTGCCAGCCGGACAGGGGCCGTCTACGAGCAGTACTTC. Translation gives CASRTGAVYEQYF. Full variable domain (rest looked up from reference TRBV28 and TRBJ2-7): DVKVTQSSRYLVKRTGEKVFLECVQDMDHENMFWYRQDPGLGLRLIYFSYDVKMKEKGDIPEGYSVSREKKERFSLILESASTNQTSMYLCASRTGAVYEQYFGPGTRLTVT.